These T cell receptor beta chains were read from a single sample in a study of T cell responses to AZD1222 COVID-19 vaccine. Produced via immunoSEQ multiplex PCR; TCRdb's table is partial and in-frame only. This table has tens of thousands of clones, more than 70% appearing once. The source was peripheral blood, collected 28 days after the second AZD1222 dose. These receptors all stem from an adult who received the AZD1222 COVID-19 vaccine. Each CDR3 is given with its conserved first and last residue. The D gene is left open where the match is weak. Size values are once, few and many counts, or a class for expanded clones, and some rows have none.

abundance: .
d_gene: .
j_gene: TRBJ1-2
v_gene: TRBV13
len: 13
CDR3nt: TGTGCCAGCAGCCATAGACAGCCCTATGGCTACACCTTC
CDR3aa: CASSHRQPYGYTF

abundance: few
d_gene: TRBD1
j_gene: TRBJ1-5
v_gene: TRBV19
len: 15
CDR3nt: TGTGCCAGTAGTTATTTCGACAGGGGGCTTCAGCCCCAGCATTTT
CDR3aa: CASSYFDRGLQPQHF

abundance: .
d_gene: .
j_gene: TRBJ1-6
v_gene: TRBV3-1/TRBV3-2
len: 14
CDR3nt: TGTGCCAGCAGCCAAGGGACATTTAATTCACCCCTCCACTTT
CDR3aa: CASSQGTFNSPLHF

abundance: .
d_gene: .
j_gene: TRBJ2-1
v_gene: TRBV19
len: 13
CDR3nt: TGTGCCAGTGCTAGCGCCTCCTACAATGAGCAGTTCTTC
CDR3aa: CASASASYNEQFF

abundance: .
d_gene: .
j_gene: TRBJ1-1
v_gene: TRBV5-4
len: 14
CDR3nt: TGTGCCAGCAGCGTGAGGGGTGGTGACACTGAAGCTTTCTTT
CDR3aa: CASSVRGGDTEAFF

abundance: .
d_gene: TRBD2
j_gene: TRBJ2-3
v_gene: TRBV4-2
len: 16
CDR3nt: TGTGCCAGCAGCCTCCATAGCGGGAGGGGAGCAGATACGCAGTATTTT
CDR3aa: CASSLHSGRGADTQYF

abundance: .
d_gene: .
j_gene: TRBJ2-5
v_gene: TRBV19
len: 16
CDR3nt: TGTGCCAGTAGTATAAGGGCGGGGAGGACCCAAGAGACCCAGTACTTC
CDR3aa: CASSIRAGRTQETQYF

abundance: .
d_gene: .
j_gene: TRBJ1-1
v_gene: TRBV10-1
len: 13
CDR3nt: TGCGCCAGCAGTGAGCTTCCGAACACTGAAGCTTTCTTT
CDR3aa: CASSELPNTEAFF

abundance: .
d_gene: TRBD1
j_gene: TRBJ1-6
v_gene: TRBV7-8
len: 14
CDR3nt: TGTGCCAGCAGCCCGACAGGGAACAATTCACCCCTCCACTTT
CDR3aa: CASSPTGNNSPLHF

abundance: .
d_gene: .
j_gene: TRBJ2-1
v_gene: TRBV27
len: 15
CDR3nt: TGTGCCAGCAGGACTGGAACTAGCTCCTACAATGAGCAGTTCTTC
CDR3aa: CASRTGTSSYNEQFF

abundance: .
d_gene: .
j_gene: TRBJ2-2
v_gene: TRBV6-6
len: 14
CDR3nt: TGTGCCAGCATATCACTGATGAACACCGGGGAGCTGTTTTTT
CDR3aa: CASISLMNTGELFF

abundance: .
d_gene: TRBD2
j_gene: TRBJ2-3
v_gene: TRBV5-4
len: 12
CDR3nt: TGTGCCAGCAGCTACGGACTAGCGGGAGTTTATTTT
CDR3aa: CASSYGLAGVYF

abundance: .
d_gene: TRBD1
j_gene: TRBJ1-6
v_gene: TRBV7-9
len: 14
CDR3nt: TGTGCCAGCAGCTTAACAGGGGGAGATTCACCCCTCCACTTT
CDR3aa: CASSLTGGDSPLHF

abundance: .
d_gene: .
j_gene: TRBJ1-1
v_gene: TRBV5-1
len: 15
CDR3nt: TGCGCCAGCAGCTTGGTTCTTGGCCGGGCCACTGAAGCTTTCTTT
CDR3aa: CASSLVLGRATEAFF

abundance: .
d_gene: TRBD2
j_gene: TRBJ2-6
v_gene: TRBV28
len: 17
CDR3nt: TGTGCCAGCAGTTCACTAGCGGGAGGTTCTGGGGCCAACGTCCTGACTTTC
CDR3aa: CASSSLAGGSGANVLTF

abundance: .
d_gene: .
j_gene: TRBJ1-3
v_gene: TRBV5-6
len: 14
CDR3nt: TGTGCCAGCAGCTTAGGGATACCGGGAAACACCATATATTTT
CDR3aa: CASSLGIPGNTIYF

abundance: .
d_gene: .
j_gene: TRBJ2-5
v_gene: TRBV2
len: 14
CDR3nt: TGTGCCAGCAGTTCCCGGGCCGTCGTGGAGACCCAGTACTTC
CDR3aa: CASSSRAVVETQYF

abundance: .
d_gene: .
j_gene: TRBJ1-1
v_gene: TRBV11-2
len: 16
CDR3nt: TGTGCCAGCAGCTATGGACTGAGAGATATGAACACTGAAGCTTTCTTT
CDR3aa: CASSYGLRDMNTEAFF

abundance: .
d_gene: .
j_gene: TRBJ2-1
v_gene: TRBV10-3
len: 19
CDR3nt: TGTGCCATCAGTGATCGGGTTTTCGGCGGGCCAAGCTCCTACAATGAGCAGTTCTTC
CDR3aa: CAISDRVFGGPSSYNEQFF

abundance: .
d_gene: .
j_gene: TRBJ2-7
v_gene: TRBV20-1
len: 14
CDR3nt: TGCAGTGCTAGTTTGGGACGGGCCCCCTACGAGCAGTACTTC
CDR3aa: CSASLGRAPYEQYF

abundance: .
d_gene: .
j_gene: TRBJ1-1
v_gene: TRBV5-1
len: 16
CDR3nt: TGCGCCAGCAGCTTGGTCCTCTATCCGACGAACACTGAAGCTTTCTTT
CDR3aa: CASSLVLYPTNTEAFF

abundance: .
d_gene: TRBD2
j_gene: TRBJ2-1
v_gene: TRBV28
len: 15
CDR3nt: TGTGCCAGCAGTTCCGGACTAGCGGACGTCAATGAGCAGTTCTTC
CDR3aa: CASSSGLADVNEQFF

abundance: .
d_gene: .
j_gene: TRBJ2-2
v_gene: TRBV9
len: 15
CDR3nt: TGTGCCAGCTCCGAGGACTCTCCGAACACCGGGGAGCTGTTTTTT
CDR3aa: CASSEDSPNTGELFF

abundance: .
d_gene: .
j_gene: TRBJ2-5
v_gene: TRBV25-1
len: 14
CDR3nt: TGTGCCAGCAGTATAACTGTAACTTGGGAGACCCAGTACTTC
CDR3aa: CASSITVTWETQYF

abundance: .
d_gene: .
j_gene: TRBJ1-1
v_gene: TRBV6-5
len: 12
CDR3nt: TGTGCCAGCAGTTATCAGGTTACTGAAGCTTTCTTT
CDR3aa: CASSYQVTEAFF

abundance: .
d_gene: .
j_gene: TRBJ2-2
v_gene: TRBV4-1
len: 13
CDR3nt: TGCGCCCGCAGCCGGTTGGTAACCGGGGAGCTGTTTTTT
CDR3aa: CARSRLVTGELFF

abundance: once
d_gene: .
j_gene: TRBJ1-2
v_gene: TRBV6-5
len: 12
CDR3nt: TGTGCCAGCAGTAGGGGCAGCTCCCATCACACCTTC
CDR3aa: CASSRGSSHHTF

abundance: .
d_gene: .
j_gene: TRBJ2-7
v_gene: TRBV2
len: 13
CDR3nt: TGTGCCAGCAGTGCTCTGCGGGCATACGAGCAGTACTTC
CDR3aa: CASSALRAYEQYF

abundance: .
d_gene: .
j_gene: TRBJ1-2
v_gene: TRBV24-1
len: 15
CDR3nt: TGTGCCACCAGTGACCCTTTGGACCCTAACTATGGCTACACCTTC
CDR3aa: CATSDPLDPNYGYTF

abundance: .
d_gene: .
j_gene: TRBJ2-6
v_gene: TRBV4-3
len: 16
CDR3nt: TGCGCCAGCAGCCAATTTCAGGGATCTGGGGCCAACGTCCTGACTTTC
CDR3aa: CASSQFQGSGANVLTF

abundance: .
d_gene: .
j_gene: TRBJ2-1
v_gene: TRBV7-2
len: 15
CDR3nt: TGTGCCAGCAGCCCCGGTGGGGGTCGTTCGAATGAGCAGTTCTTC
CDR3aa: CASSPGGGRSNEQFF

abundance: once
d_gene: .
j_gene: TRBJ2-3
v_gene: TRBV6-4
len: 19
CDR3nt: TGTGCCAGCAGTGACTCGAAGGTAGGGGATGATTATAGCACAGATACGCAGTATTTT
CDR3aa: CASSDSKVGDDYSTDTQYF

abundance: .
d_gene: TRBD1
j_gene: TRBJ1-2
v_gene: TRBV5-1
len: 14
CDR3nt: TGCGCCAGCAGGCGGGACAGTTCCATCTATGGCTACACCTTC
CDR3aa: CASRRDSSIYGYTF

abundance: .
d_gene: TRBD1
j_gene: TRBJ2-7
v_gene: TRBV7-2
len: 15
CDR3nt: TGTGCCAGCAGCATACAGGGGCAGCAAGGGCGCGAGCAGTACTTC
CDR3aa: CASSIQGQQGREQYF

abundance: .
d_gene: TRBD1
j_gene: TRBJ2-7
v_gene: TRBV23-1
len: 17
CDR3nt: TGCGCCAGCAGTCAAGAGAACTGGGACAGGGGAATCTTCGAGCAGTACTTC
CDR3aa: CASSQENWDRGIFEQYF

abundance: .
d_gene: .
j_gene: TRBJ1-1
v_gene: TRBV24-1
len: 15
CDR3nt: TGTGCCACCAGTGATTTTTCTCGGGGGGTAGAGGAAGCTTTCTTT
CDR3aa: CATSDFSRGVEEAFF

abundance: large
d_gene: .
j_gene: TRBJ2-3
v_gene: TRBV11-2
len: 18
CDR3nt: TGTGCCAGCAGCTCGCCCCGGACTACCCTAACGAACCCAGATACGCAGTATTTT
CDR3aa: CASSSPRTTLTNPDTQYF

abundance: medium-sized
d_gene: .
j_gene: TRBJ1-2
v_gene: TRBV7-2
len: 15
CDR3nt: TGTGCCAGCAGCTTAAGAGAGGGGTTTAACTATGGCTACACCTTC
CDR3aa: CASSLREGFNYGYTF

abundance: .
d_gene: TRBD2
j_gene: TRBJ2-2
v_gene: TRBV4-1
len: 17
CDR3nt: TGCGCCAGCAGCCAAGTTCGTAGCGGGACCAACACCGGGGAGCTGTTTTTT
CDR3aa: CASSQVRSGTNTGELFF

abundance: .
d_gene: TRBD2
j_gene: TRBJ2-1
v_gene: TRBV6-5
len: 14
CDR3nt: TGTGCCAGCTTTATCCGGGGGGGGATTAATGAGCAGTTCTTC
CDR3aa: CASFIRGGINEQFF

abundance: once
d_gene: TRBD2
j_gene: TRBJ2-7
v_gene: TRBV7-6
len: 15
CDR3nt: TGTGCCAGCAGCCCACGGTTAGCGGGGTCCTACGAGCAGTACTTC
CDR3aa: CASSPRLAGSYEQYF

abundance: .
d_gene: .
j_gene: TRBJ1-4
v_gene: TRBV2
len: 14
CDR3nt: TGTGCCAGCAGTGAAATGGGGACCAATGAAAAACTGTTTTTT
CDR3aa: CASSEMGTNEKLFF

abundance: few
d_gene: TRBD1
j_gene: TRBJ2-7
v_gene: TRBV5-1
len: 15
CDR3nt: TGCGCCAGCAGAAGGGACAGGGGGATCTCCTACGAGCAGTACTTC
CDR3aa: CASRRDRGISYEQYF

abundance: .
d_gene: TRBD1
j_gene: TRBJ2-4
v_gene: TRBV5-1
len: 17
CDR3nt: TGCGCCAGCAGCTCGGGCCGGGACAGAGGGCAGCGGAGCATTCAGTACTTC
CDR3aa: CASSSGRDRGQRSIQYF

abundance: .
d_gene: TRBD1
j_gene: TRBJ1-1
v_gene: TRBV27
len: 17
CDR3nt: TGTGCCAGTGGCGCCCTGTGGACAGGGGGCATGAACACTGAAGCTTTCTTT
CDR3aa: CASGALWTGGMNTEAFF